These 16 T cell receptor beta chains share one sample of origin, sequenced in a study of a mutant IDH1 vaccine in newly diagnosed glioma. Assay: immunoSEQ multiplex PCR; the TCRdb copy retains only in-frame clones and omits some. The data contain 9,000 to 13,000 clones, roughly four fifths of them singletons. As for time point: week 47, end of study. Doses consisted of 300 ug of mutant IDH1 20-mer peptide each, paired with topical imiquimod. For these receptors, no antigen is known. The sequences come from PBMCs, collected from a glioma patient whose treatment included an IDH1 peptide vaccine. The receptors originated from a man in his thirties or forties with glioma.

This clone was counted a few times. The chain uses TRBV4-1 and TRBJ1-5; the D is unclear. Germline-derived CDR1 and CDR2 are MGHRA and YSYEKL. The CDR3 extends over 15 amino acids. Deletions cut 4 bases from V and 0 bases from J, with 10 bases between. CDR3 residues: CASSLGMGSNQPQHF. The CDR3 bases are TGCGCCAGCAGCCTCGGGATGGGTAGCAATCAGCCCCAGCATTTT.

The chain joins TRBV27 to TRBJ2-5; 7 bases align to TRBD1. The J call may be mistaken, given a closer DNA end match to TRBJ2-7. Germline V gives CDR1 MNHEY, CDR2 SMNVEV (reference sequence). This CDR3 has 13 residues. CDR3 loop: CASTQGPAYEQYF. CDR3 coding DNA: TGTGCCAGCACACAGGGGCCCGCCTACGAGCAGTACTTC.

V gene TRBV4-1 combines with J gene TRBJ2-7; D uncertain. The CDR3 totals 14 residues. Trimming took off 4 bases at V and 1 base at J, with 11 bases between the two ends. Germline loops: CDR1 MGHRA, CDR2 YSYEKL. CDR3 region: CASSREGLSYEQYF. Here the CDR3 DNA reads TGCGCCAGCAGCCGAGAAGGGCTGTCCTACGAGCAGTACTTC.

The gene calls are TRBV29-1 and TRBJ2-7, with TRBD1 matching over 7 bases. The CDR3 contains 12 residues. V trimming: 5 bases; J trimming: 2 bases; junction bases outside the gene matches: 3. The germline CDR1 and CDR2 sequences are SQVTM and ANQGSEA. For the CDR3, the DNA is TGCAGCGTTTACAGGGGAACCTACGAGCAGTACTTC. This translates into CSVYRGTYEQYF.

This chain uses TRBV5-1 with TRBJ2-3; TRBD1 matches at 10 bases. CDR3 length equals 17 residues. After removal of 0 bases from V and 4 bases from J, the junction contained 8 bases not matched to a gene. Germline V gene data show CDR1 as SGHRS and CDR2 as YFSETQ. The CDR3 bases are TGCGCCAGCAGCTTGGGGACAGGGGGGCTATACGCAGATACGCAGTATTTT. Translated, it gives CASSLGTGGLYADTQYF.

This chain links TRBV5-1 with TRBJ2-1; D is ambiguous. Trimming took 0 bases from V and 7 from J, leaving 8 bases between them. The CDR3 runs 13 residues. Germline loops: CDR1 SGHRS, CDR2 YFSETQ. This CDR3 is CASSLEVTNEQFF. The CDR3 nucleotides are TGCGCCAGCAGCTTGGAGGTGACTAATGAGCAGTTCTTC.

The genes are TRBV12-5 and TRBJ2-7, with TRBD2 matching over 11 bases. Trimming cost V 2 bases and J 6 bases; bases outside gene matches: 6. CDR1 LGHNT and CDR2 FRNRAP come from the germline V gene. CDR3 size: 15 residues. The CDR3, as DNA: TGTGCTAGTGGTTTGCCCCAAGGGACTAGCGGCGAGCAGTACTTC. Its protein is CASGLPQGTSGEQYF.

The gene calls are TRBV30 and TRBJ2-5; 10 bases align to TRBD1. The germline V gene has CDR1 GTSNPN and CDR2 SVGIG (reference sequence). This CDR3 spans 16 amino acids. J was trimmed by 1 base and V by 2 bases; bases with no gene match: 7. The CDR3, as DNA: TGTGCCTGGAGTCGTGGGACAGGGGCTTTCCAAGAGACCCAGTACTTC. Protein sequence: CAWSRGTGAFQETQYF. Supplemented by reference TRBV30 and TRBJ2-5, the full variable domain reads SQTIHQWPATLVQPVGSPLSLECTVEGTSNPNLYWYRQAAGRGLQLLFYSVGIGQISSEVPQNLSASRPQDRQFILSSKKLLLSDSGFYLCAWSRGTGAFQETQYFGPGTRLLVL.

This clone was recorded a few times. The gene calls are TRBV5-1 and TRBJ1-5; no clear D. The CDR3 contains 14 residues. With 4 bases removed from V and 0 bases from J, the gap between germline ends came to 8 bases. Germline lookup yields CDR1 SGHRS and CDR2 YFSETQ. The CDR3 sequence is CASSPDNSNQPQHF. In nucleotides, the CDR3 is TGCGCCAGCAGCCCCGACAATAGCAATCAGCCCCAGCATTTT.

This chain connects TRBV5-1 to TRBJ2-1, with TRBD2 identical over 8 bases. CDR1 and CDR2 from the germline V gene are SGHRS and YFSETQ. The CDR3 loop spans 15 amino acids. Trimming took 4 bases from V and 3 from J; bases not matched to a gene: 6. The CDR3 spells CASSPGLGSYNEQFF. The CDR3 region has the DNA TGCGCCAGCAGCCCGGGACTAGGAAGCTACAATGAGCAGTTCTTC.

V and J are TRBV6-1 and TRBJ2-7, with D tentatively TRBD2 (6 bases). Germline CDR1 MNHNS, CDR2 SASEGT. The CDR3 has 13 residues. V was trimmed by 1 base and J by 7 bases, leaving 11 bases between them. CDR3 region: CASSEVAAGEQYF. CDR3 coding DNA: TGTGCCAGCAGTGAAGTGGCGGCGGGGGAGCAGTACTTC.

The chain uses TRBV6-1 and TRBJ2-1; 7 bases are shared with TRBD2. CDR1 and CDR2 from the germline V gene are MNHNS and SASEGT. The V segment lost 1 base and the J segment 7 bases; nucleotides outside the gene matches: 10. The CDR3 totals 16 residues. The CDR3 region is CASSEVEGGESNEQFF. The DNA for the CDR3 is TGTGCCAGCAGTGAAGTTGAGGGAGGGGAATCGAATGAGCAGTTCTTC.

V usage is TRBV27 and J usage is TRBJ2-2; D unclear. The germline V gene encodes CDR1 MNHEY and CDR2 SMNVEV (reference sequence). The CDR3 totals 12 residues. V shed 4 bases and J shed 9 bases, with 9 bases lying between them. The CDR3 DNA follows: TGTGCCAGCAGTTCCAGTGCCAGGGAGCTGTTTTTT. Its translation is CASSSSARELFF.

The gene calls are TRBV6-6 and TRBJ1-1, with D possibly TRBD1 on 6 matching bases. V was pared by 8 bases and J by 5 bases, with 18 bases between. This CDR3 spans 14 amino acids. The V gene's germline CDR1 is MNHNY and CDR2 SVGAGI (reference sequence). This CDR3 is CASRRGAALTEAFF. As DNA, the CDR3 is TGTGCCAGCCGACGGGGGGCGGCACTGACTGAAGCTTTCTTT.

The chain employs TRBV12-5 and TRBJ1-4; no reliable D call. Germline V CDR1 and CDR2: LGHNT, FRNRAP. There are 15 residues in the CDR3. V was cut by 3 bases and J by 5 bases, with 13 bases left in between. The chain's CDR3 is CASGLGPGPNEKLFF. In DNA, the CDR3 is TGTGCTAGTGGTTTAGGACCGGGCCCCAATGAAAAACTGTTTTTT.

This clone is a singleton in its sample. The chain has TRBV10-2 and TRBJ1-5, with TRBD1 matching 9 bases. The V segment lost 7 bases and the J segment 4 bases; nucleotides outside the gene matches: 17. This CDR3 is built from 18 residues. The germline V gene encodes CDR1 WSHSY and CDR2 SAAADI. This chain's CDR3 is CASTESTHAGQGNQPQHF. CDR3 nucleotide sequence: TGCGCCAGCACCGAGTCCACCCACGCGGGACAGGGTAATCAGCCCCAGCATTTT.